Below, one T cell receptor (beta chain) is given with its context. The sample comes from a study of cytomegalovirus exposure and HLA in healthy donors. The CDR3 totals 11 residues. The V and J ends lost 6 bases and 6 bases, in that order; junction bases with no gene match: 4. Germline loops: CDR1 SQVTM, CDR2 ANQGSEA. The PCR contained 60 Vbeta and 13 Jbeta primers. Profiled with immunoSEQ multiplex PCR; TCRdb holds only in-frame clones, not every one. The repertoire has under 5,500 clones, 65% to 85% of them found once; the top ten carry roughly 6.2%. V usage is TRBV29-1 and J usage is TRBJ1-2; 7 bases line up with TRBD1. The TCR comes from a woman between 35 and 50 years old in good health and CMV-seropositive. The sequencing input was PBMCs. CDR3 region: CSVATGNGYTF. The CDR3, as DNA: TGCAGCGTCGCGACAGGGAATGGCTACACCTTC.